This entry lists 26 T cell receptor beta chains sequenced from one sample in a study of T cells after yellow fever vaccination. TCRdb itself ran the 5' RACE reads through MiXCR, one entry per CDR3 protein. The repertoire holds about 74,000 distinct CDR3 sequences, with approximately 7% as singletons. This material consisted of CD8+ T cells sorted from PBMCs, taken about 5 days after the first yellow fever vaccination. These receptors originate from a man between 18 and 29 years old who received the YFV17D yellow fever vaccine.

At least ten counts were recorded for this clonotype. The chain joins TRBV7-3 to TRBJ2-3; 8 positions agree with TRBD2. Germline assignment: CDR1 SGHTA and CDR2 FQGTGA. This CDR3 has 16 residues. After removal of 5 bases from V and 6 bases from J, the junction contained 13 bases not matched to a gene. DNA for the CDR3: TGTGCCAGCAGCCTTCTCGGGGGGGCCGGTTCGGATACGCAGTATTTT. Translated: CASSLLGGAGSDTQYF.

Note on this clonotype: A much more abundant neighbour one base away suggests this may be a read error. The chain is built from TRBV5-1 and TRBJ2-7; a weak D match, TRBD1 (5 bases). The length of the CDR3 is 15 residues. Germline V lookup: CDR1 SGHRS, CDR2 YFSETQ. The V end lost 0 bases, the J end lost 3 bases, and 13 bases lay between the germline ends. The CDR3 nucleotides are TGCGCCAGCAGCTTGGTGCCAGGGTCGGACTACGAGCAGTACTTC. Encoded protein: CASSLVPGSDYEQYF.

This clonotype was detected ten times or more. The rearrangement uses TRBV4-1 and TRBJ2-5, with 7 positions matching TRBD1. The CDR3 has 15 residues. V gave up 2 bases and J gave up 3 bases; unmatched junction bases: 6. From germline, CDR1 is MGHRA and CDR2 YSYEKL. This CDR3 is CASSQYRGEKETQYF. The CDR3 DNA sequence: TGCGCCAGCAGCCAATACAGGGGTGAAAAAGAGACCCAGTACTTC.

A few counts support this clonotype. This sequence joins TRBV20-1 and TRBJ2-7; D not certain. Germline assignment: CDR1 DFQATT and CDR2 SNEGSKA (reference sequence). The CDR3 spans 13 residues. Trimming took 3 bases from V and 2 from J, leaving 11 bases between them. The DNA for the CDR3 is TGCAGTGCTAGGCGACGGGCCACCTACGAGCAGTACTTC. This gives the protein CSARRRATYEQYF.

The sample holds many counts of this clonotype. The V and J genes are TRBV21-1 and TRBJ2-7; TRBD2 is taken as the D call from the table, unchecked against the DNA. TRBV21-1 is listed as a pseudogene. The length of the CDR3 is 15 residues. CDR3 in amino acids: CASIPPRASGHEQYV. As DNA, the CDR3 is TGTGCCAGCATCCCCCCCAGGGCTAGCGGCCACGAGCAGTACGTC.

The chain recombines TRBV18 with TRBJ2-3, with 12 nucleotides matching TRBD2. V gave up 5 bases and J gave up 0 bases; unmatched junction bases: 12. Germline lookup yields CDR1 KGHSH and CDR2 LQKENI. The CDR3 spans 19 residues. The chain's CDR3 is CASSDGQGLAGLSTDTQYF. CDR3 DNA sequence: TGTGCCAGCTCAGACGGACAGGGACTAGCGGGCCTTAGCACAGATACGCAGTATTTT.

This clonotype was picked up many times. The chain joins TRBV12-3 or TRBV12-4 to TRBJ1-1; no firm D call. Trimming shortened V by 5 bases and J by 1 base, and 11 bases separated the two germline ends. CDR3 length: 14 amino acids. In nucleotides, the CDR3 is TGTGCCAGCAGTCCCCTCGGGGAGAACACTGAAGCTTTCTTT. The encoded protein is CASSPLGENTEAFF.

A single count supports this clonotype. At one end, the junction sequence differs from germline, possibly due to a read error. This sequence joins TRBV11-2 and TRBJ1-5; perhaps TRBD1 as D (5 bases). The germline V gene has CDR1 SGHAT and CDR2 FQNNGV. The CDR3 spans 14 residues. CDR3 sequence: CATSPPATGRPQHF. The CDR3 nucleotides are TGTGCCACCAGCCCCCCGGCAACAGGACGGCCCCAGCATTTT.

V gene TRBV24-1 combines with J gene TRBJ1-2; 10 bases are shared with TRBD1. The V gene's germline CDR1 is KGHDR and CDR2 SFDVKD. Trimming cost V 4 bases and J 7 bases; bases outside gene matches: 8. CDR3 size: 15 residues. The CDR3 sequence is CATSDTGTGERGYTF. The CDR3 DNA follows: TGTGCCACCAGTGACACCGGGACAGGGGAGCGTGGCTACACCTTC.

The rearrangement uses TRBV19 and TRBJ2-5, with 9 nucleotides matching TRBD2. The germline CDR1 and CDR2 sequences are LNHDA and SQIVND (reference sequence). The CDR3 length is 16 residues. After removal of 4 bases from V and 4 bases from J, the junction contained 10 bases not matched to a gene. This chain's CDR3 is CASSTLAGVPGETQYF. The CDR3 region has the DNA TGTGCCAGTAGTACACTAGCGGGCGTTCCGGGAGAGACCCAGTACTTC. The whole variable domain, filled in from reference TRBV19 and TRBJ2-5, reads DGGITQSPKYLFRKEGQNVTLSCEQNLNHDAMYWYRQDPGQGLRLIYYSQIVNDFQKGDIAEGYSVSREKKESFPLTVTSAQKNPTAFYLCASSTLAGVPGETQYFGPGTRLLVL.

This chain joins TRBV5-6 and TRBJ1-1, with D tentatively TRBD1 (5 bases). Per the germline V gene, CDR1 is SGHDT and CDR2 is YYEEEE. The ends were cut back, 0 bases at V and 8 bases at J, with 11 bases in the middle. The CDR3 totals 13 residues. For the CDR3, the DNA is TGTGCCAGCAGCTTGGGCGACAGTTCCGAAGCTTTCTTT. The encoded protein is CASSLGDSSEAFF.

This clonotype has a count of ten or more. The CDR3 bases are TGTGCCAGCAGTTACTCGTTCCGGACAGGGGGCACTGAAGCTTTCTTT. This sequence encodes CASSYSFRTGGTEAFF. The chain links TRBV6-2 or TRBV6-3 to TRBJ1-1; TRBD1 matches at 10 bases. Germline V gives CDR1 MNHEY, CDR2 SVGEGT. V was clipped by 0 bases and J by 4 bases; unmatched bases: 5. The CDR3 contains 16 residues.

This chain connects TRBV5-6 to TRBJ1-6; D perhaps matches TRBD1 (5 bases). With 0 bases removed from V and 6 bases from J, the gap between germline ends came to 13 bases. Germline lookup yields CDR1 SGHDT and CDR2 YYEEEE. The CDR3 contains 16 residues. DNA for the CDR3: TGTGCCAGCAGCTTGGAATTCTCAGGGACTAATTCACCCCTCCACTTT. It codes for CASSLEFSGTNSPLHF. Full variable domain (remainder filled in from reference TRBV5-6 and TRBJ1-6): DAGVTQSPTHLIKTRGQQVTLRCSPKSGHDTVSWYQQALGQGPQFIFQYYEEEERQRGNFPDRFSGHQFPNYSSELNVNALLLGDSALYLCASSLEFSGTNSPLHFGNGTRLTVT.

CDR3 coding DNA: TGTGCCAGCAGTGAACAGGGACCTCTCGAGCAGTACTTC. This translates into CASSEQGPLEQYF. The rearrangement joins TRBV25-1 to TRBJ2-7; D tentatively fits TRBD1 or TRBD2 (5 bases each). V dropped 2 bases and J dropped 6 bases, with 11 bases sitting between them. This CDR3 spans 13 amino acids. Per the germline V gene, CDR1 is MGHDK and CDR2 is SYGVNS.

The chain couples TRBV4-3 to TRBJ2-7; tentatively, D is TRBD2 (5 bases). CDR1 LGHNA and CDR2 YSLEER come from the germline V gene. The CDR3 length is 15 residues. Trimming removed 0 bases from V and 2 bases from J, with 11 bases in between. The CDR3 region is CASSQDGGPTYEQYF. The CDR3 nucleotides read TGCGCCAGCAGCCAAGATGGCGGGCCTACCTACGAGCAGTACTTC.

The chain joins TRBV6-1 to TRBJ1-5; D is unclear. V shed 0 bases and J shed 0 bases, with 12 bases lying between them. The CDR3 runs to 17 residues. Per germline, CDR1 MNHNS and CDR2 SASEGT. The CDR3 spells CASSEAQISYSNQPQHF. The CDR3 coding sequence is TGTGCCAGCAGTGAAGCGCAGATATCCTATAGCAATCAGCCCCAGCATTTT.

This clonotype was observed at least ten times. V usage is TRBV15 and J usage is TRBJ2-5; TRBD2 matches 7 bases. The CDR3 extends over 12 amino acids. Germline CDR1 reads LNHNV; CDR2 reads YYDKDF (reference sequence). Germline trimming cut 1 base from V and 7 bases from J; bases unmatched to any gene: 0. DNA for the CDR3: TGTGCCACCAGCAGAGGCGGGGGGACCCAGTACTTC. This codes for CATSRGGGTQYF.

The rearrangement joins TRBV6-5 to TRBJ1-2; D possibly corresponds to TRBD1 (6 bases). The ends were cut back, 0 bases at V and 6 bases at J, with 23 bases in the middle. CDR3 size: 18 residues. Germline CDR1 reads MNHEY; CDR2 reads SVGAGI. The CDR3 sequence: CASSYSLPLRAGEDGYTF. The DNA of the CDR3 is TGTGCCAGCAGTTACTCCCTGCCCCTTCGGGCAGGGGAGGATGGCTACACCTTC.

This chain links TRBV4-1 with TRBJ1-5; 7 bases agree with TRBD1. V lost 4 bases, J lost 0 bases, and 15 bases stayed unmatched. The CDR3 is made up of 19 amino acids. Germline V gene sequence: CDR1 MGHRA, CDR2 YSYEKL. The CDR3 DNA sequence: TGCGCCAGCAGCCTACTTCATTCACAGGGGCCGAATAGCAATCAGCCCCAGCATTTT. This encodes CASSLLHSQGPNSNQPQHF.

The chain is built from TRBV11-2 and TRBJ2-5, with D perhaps TRBD1 or TRBD2 (5 bases each). Germline V gene sequence: CDR1 SGHAT, CDR2 FQNNGV. Trimming left V 5 bases short and J 3 bases short, with 25 bases between. This CDR3 is 18 amino acids long. The CDR3 reads CASSPLSPGLHQEETQYF. The CDR3 DNA follows: TGTGCCAGCAGCCCCCTATCACCGGGGCTACATCAGGAAGAGACCCAGTACTTC.

The rearrangement links TRBV24-1 to TRBJ2-7, with D possibly matching TRBD2 (5 bases). This CDR3 has 15 residues. Looked up from germline, CDR1 is KGHDR and CDR2 is SFDVKD. Trimming took off 6 bases at V and 0 bases at J, with 14 bases between the two ends. The CDR3 nucleotides are TGTGCCACCAGTATTAGAACGGGAAGCTCCTACGAGCAGTACTTC. Translating gives CATSIRTGSSYEQYF.

This clonotype was picked up a small number of times. The CDR3 is CASSQEGAGGLYEQYF. Written as DNA, the CDR3 is TGCGCCAGCAGCCAAGAAGGAGCGGGGGGGCTGTACGAGCAGTACTTC. V and J are TRBV4-3 and TRBJ2-7; 10 bases map to TRBD2. The length of the CDR3 is 16 residues. Germline V gene lookup returns CDR1 LGHNA and CDR2 YSLEER. V lost 0 bases to trimming and J lost 4 bases; unmatched junction nucleotides: 6.

This clonotype has a count of ten or more. This sequence joins TRBV4-1 and TRBJ1-4; D unclear. The CDR3 runs to 16 residues. Germline assignment: CDR1 MGHRA and CDR2 YSYEKL. Between the trimmed V and J ends, which lost 4 bases and 0 bases, there was a span of 12 bases. The CDR3 DNA reads as TGCGCCAGCAGCCCCATAGCCTTTGCAACTAATGAAAAACTGTTTTTT. This translates into CASSPIAFATNEKLFF.

In its sample, this clonotype was seen many times. The J gene is TRBJ2-1, the V gene TRBV5-1; 8 bases are shared with TRBD2. Trimming took 2 bases from V and 0 from J; bases not matched to a gene: 4. CDR1 and CDR2 (germline): SGHRS, YFSETQ. The CDR3 consists of 16 residues. The CDR3 DNA follows: TGCGCCAGCAGCTTCCGGGGGGGGGTCTCCTACAATGAGCAGTTCTTC. It yields the protein CASSFRGGVSYNEQFF.

The chain joins TRBV3-1 to TRBJ1-1; TRBD1 matches at 7 bases. CDR3 length equals 17 residues. The germline V gene has CDR1 LGHDT and CDR2 YNNKEL (reference sequence). V was clipped by 0 bases and J by 1 base; unmatched bases: 8. CDR3 DNA sequence: TGTGCCAGCAGCCAAGATCGCACAGGGGAGTGGAACACTGAAGCTTTCTTT. It specifies CASSQDRTGEWNTEAFF.

This clonotype was found a few times. CDR3: CASSFRAVDWNSPLHF. DNA of the CDR3: TGTGCCAGCAGTTTTCGGGCCGTCGATTGGAATTCACCCCTCCACTTT. V is TRBV27 and J is TRBJ1-6; D unresolved. The V and J ends lost 3 bases and 7 bases respectively, with 16 bases between them. The CDR3 contains 16 residues. The V gene's germline CDR1 is MNHEY and CDR2 SMNVEV (reference sequence).